Sequencing of this T cell receptor (beta chain) was carried out in a study of T cell responses to AZD1222 COVID-19 vaccine. Background on the study: Second-dose recipients at about 4 or about 12 weeks were treated as one pooled group. Study-wide points: Donors skewed white British and female; clonal diversity was possibly underestimated.

Notes on this clone: As yet, its antigen is unknown.

Looked up from germline, CDR1 is DFQATT and CDR2 is SNEGSKA (reference sequence). V shed 6 bases and J shed 4 bases, with 8 bases lying between them. CDR3 length: 11 residues. Sequencing was performed with immunoSEQ multiplex PCR; in TCRdb, only in-frame clones are kept and a portion is missing. The sample consists of roughly 100,000 clones, 82% of them appearing once. The chain couples TRBV20-1 to TRBJ2-3; D ambiguous. This material consisted of peripheral blood, taken on day 0 of AZD1222 vaccination. The clonotype comes from an adult in good health. This CDR3 reads CSAPRSDTQYF. CDR3 nucleotide sequence: TGCAGTGCCCCTAGATCAGATACGCAGTATTTT.